The clone carrying this T cell receptor beta chain occurred a few times. Its antigen is as yet unknown. This specimen comes from a study of T cell repertoires in cytomegalovirus infection. On the study more broadly: Based on public TCR beta signatures, there were indications of CMV infection and of a matching HLA type.

The CDR3 covers 13 residues. V lost 6 bases, J lost 2 bases, and 2 bases stayed unmatched. Germline assignment: CDR1 SNHLY and CDR2 FYNNEI. Whole-study findings and limits: Cumulative public TCR beta family frequency identified carriers of CMV plus the relevant HLA.

Each CDR3 protein is one row after TCRdb ran MiXCR on the reads. The repertoire includes a few hundred thousand distinct CDR3 sequences, 40% of them detected once, and about half sits in the top ten. The chain carries TRBV2 and TRBJ1-2, with 8 bases matching TRBD1. The sequenced sample was cultured PBMCs, obtained from culture after CMV antigen stimulation. The source is a human donor in good health (CMV status not recorded). Some clones in this sample may be carry-over from other donors' samples. The CDR3, as DNA: TGTGCCAGCAGGACAGGGGTCAACTATGGCTACACCTTC. Its protein product is CASRTGVNYGYTF.